These 30 T cell receptor beta chains were sequenced from one sample in a study of blood T cells in healthy people across ages (dated by TCRdb to between 2015 and 2016). Libraries were built with 5' RACE. Sequencing was carried out with an Illumina HiSeq 2500. A second roughly 6 to 11 cycle PCR used a sample-barcoded 5' primer and a J-beta primer mix. TCRdb's own reprocessing of the public reads used fastp at Q25 and MiXCR and kept productive beta chains. Here each entry gathers all rows of one CDR3 protein and keeps the most common genes and DNA. The sample contains almost 1 million distinct CDR3 sequences, 45% to 60% of them found a single time. The ten biggest clones cover over 20% of the sample. What was sequenced was blood. The receptors were sampled from a woman in her fifties or sixties in good health.

The J gene is TRBJ2-1, the V gene TRBV12-3 or TRBV12-4; 8 positions match TRBD2. This CDR3 comprises 12 residues. The trim removed 2 bases at V and 14 bases at J, leaving 5 bases unmatched. CDR3 nucleotide sequence: TGTGCCAGCAGTTTATTGCCACTAGCGGAGTTCTTC. It codes for CASSLLPLAEFF.

This clonotype was observed a few times. The CDR3 is CASSRYRGLSLIASYEQYF. Written as DNA, the CDR3 is TGTGCCAGCAGTCGGTATAGGGGCCTTTCTCTGATTGCCTCCTACGAGCAGTACTTC. V and J are TRBV27 and TRBJ2-7; the D gene is possibly TRBD1 (5 bases). V shed 5 bases and J shed 0 bases, with 26 bases lying between them. Germline lookup yields CDR1 MNHEY and CDR2 SMNVEV (reference sequence). The CDR3 has 19 residues.

V and J are TRBV3-1 and TRBJ2-1; D gene ambiguous. CDR1 LGHDT and CDR2 YNNKEL come from the germline V gene (reference sequence). Trimming shortened V by 5 bases and J by 9 bases, and 14 bases separated the two germline ends. The CDR3 loop spans 13 amino acids. The CDR3 here is CASSMTSGGEQFF. The CDR3, as DNA: TGTGCCAGCAGCATGACGTCGGGCGGTGAGCAGTTCTTC.

This clonotype occurred a few times. The rearrangement uses TRBV29-1 and TRBJ2-5; weak D call: TRBD1 (6 bases). Trimming left V 7 bases short and J 1 base short, with 10 bases between. The germline V gene encodes CDR1 SQVTM and CDR2 ANQGSEA. CDR3 length: 12 residues. This CDR3 reads CSGQVLQETQYF. The CDR3 nucleotides are TGCAGCGGACAGGTTCTCCAAGAGACCCAGTACTTC.

The J gene is TRBJ2-4, the V gene TRBV4-1; D is unresolved. The CDR3 totals 15 residues. V was shortened by 7 bases and J by 0 bases, with 13 bases between the two germline ends. Germline V lookup: CDR1 MGHRA, CDR2 YSYEKL. The CDR3 coding sequence is TGCGCCAGCACCCACGGTTTTTTAGCCAAAAACATTCAGTACTTC. This codes for CASTHGFLAKNIQYF.

The rearrangement joins TRBV20-1 to TRBJ2-3, with D uncertain. The CDR3 is 13 residues long. Germline values: CDR1 DFQATT, CDR2 SNEGSKA (reference sequence). Trimming shortened V by 1 base and J by 2 bases, and 7 bases separated the two germline ends. CDR3 sequence: CSARVPDTDTQYF. The CDR3 coding sequence is TGCAGTGCTAGAGTCCCAGACACAGATACGCAGTATTTT.

This clonotype occurred once. V usage is TRBV4-1 and J usage is TRBJ2-1; a weak D match, TRBD2 (6 bases). V gave up 0 bases and J gave up 1 base, with 22 bases separating them. The germline gives CDR1 MGHRA, CDR2 YSYEKL. CDR3 size: 20 residues. CDR3 bases: TGCGCCAGCAGCCAAGAGGGGCGGGGCCAGTGGAGGGCTTCCTACAATGAGCAGTTCTTC. The encoded protein is CASSQEGRGQWRASYNEQFF.

A few counts support this clonotype. The rearrangement joins TRBV2 to TRBJ2-3; D is perhaps TRBD2 (5 bases). The V gene's germline CDR1 is SNHLY and CDR2 FYNNEI. V was cut by 8 bases and J by 0 bases, with 15 bases left in between. The CDR3 has 15 residues. Here the CDR3 reads CASCTIASSTDTQYF. CDR3 in DNA: TGTGCCAGCTGCACCATAGCGTCTAGCACAGATACGCAGTATTTT.

This clonotype was found a few times. This chain joins TRBV4-1 and TRBJ2-7; the match to TRBD1 covers 9 bases. The junction had 7 bases not matched to a gene; V was cut back by 5 bases and J by 2 bases. Germline CDR1 is MGHRA and CDR2 is YSYEKL. CDR3 length equals 15 residues. This chain's CDR3 is CASSDPGQGPYEQYF. CDR3 nucleotide sequence: TGCGCCAGCAGCGATCCGGGACAGGGCCCCTACGAGCAGTACTTC.

The V and J genes are TRBV4-1 and TRBJ2-1, with 7 bases fitting TRBD2. This CDR3 contains 16 residues. Per the germline V gene, CDR1 is MGHRA and CDR2 is YSYEKL. The J segment lost 7 bases and the V segment lost 4 bases, leaving 13 bases of the junction unmatched. CDR3 DNA sequence: TGCGCCAGCAGCCCAAGGCAATGGCGGGAGTATAATGAGCAGTTCTTC. This codes for CASSPRQWREYNEQFF.

The chain combines TRBV6-5 with TRBJ1-2; D unresolved. This CDR3 has 15 amino acids. CDR1 MNHEY and CDR2 SVGAGI come from the germline V gene. Trimming pared 2 bases from V and 2 bases from J, leaving 12 bases between. In DNA, the CDR3 is TGTGCCAGCAGTTACCTGAGTAGACGAAACTATGGCTACACCTTC. Amino acids: CASSYLSRRNYGYTF.

The CDR3 DNA follows: TGCAGCGTTGCACCTATGAACACTGAAGCTTTCTTT. It is translated as CSVAPMNTEAFF. V is TRBV29-1 and J is TRBJ1-1; D not resolved. Trimming cost V 4 bases and J 0 bases, with 6 bases left between them. This CDR3 is 12 amino acids long. Per germline, CDR1 SQVTM and CDR2 ANQGSEA.

The V gene is TRBV28, the J gene TRBJ2-7; D is uncertain. Germline CDR1 is MDHEN and CDR2 is SYDVKM. The V end lost 7 bases, the J end lost 3 bases, and 7 bases lay between the germline ends. The CDR3 has 11 amino acids. The CDR3 protein is CASTSLYEQYF. CDR3 coding DNA: TGTGCCAGCACCTCCCTCTACGAGCAGTACTTC.

In this sample, this clonotype turned up a few times. The chain links TRBV6-2 or TRBV6-3 to TRBJ2-3; D is ambiguous. The CDR3 loop spans 14 amino acids. V was shortened by 2 bases and J by 2 bases, with 8 bases between the two germline ends. The germline V gene has CDR1 MNHEY and CDR2 SVGEGT. CDR3 sequence reads: CASSYPPPTDTQYF. CDR3 DNA sequence: TGTGCCAGCAGTTACCCTCCGCCCACAGATACGCAGTATTTT.

This clonotype turned up a few times. The chain is built from TRBV3-1 and TRBJ2-1; 12 bases line up with TRBD2. This CDR3 contains 13 residues. Trimming cost V 7 bases and J 8 bases; bases outside gene matches: 3. From germline, CDR1 is LGHDT and CDR2 YNNKEL (reference sequence). The CDR3 nucleotides read TGTGCCAGCAAACTAGCGGGAGGCGATGAGCAGTTCTTC. This sequence encodes CASKLAGGDEQFF.

This clonotype was recorded at least ten times. The chain links TRBV6-5 to TRBJ1-1; D unresolved. CDR1 is MNHEY and CDR2 is SVGAGI in the germline V gene. CDR3 length: 14 residues. The CDR3 is CAAWPGRMNTEAFF. DNA for the CDR3: TGTGCTGCATGGCCGGGCCGCATGAACACTGAAGCTTTCTTT.

The chain couples TRBV29-1 to TRBJ2-7, with D possibly being TRBD1 (6 bases). Germline V CDR1 and CDR2: SQVTM, ANQGSEA. The CDR3 has 13 residues. V lost 0 bases to trimming and J lost 8 bases, with 14 bases between them. CDR3 coding DNA: TGCAGCGTTGAAGAGTCTGCAGGGGCGCAGCAGTACTTC. It translates to CSVEESAGAQQYF.

The genes are TRBV10-3 and TRBJ2-3, with D possibly TRBD2 on 5 matching bases. With 5 bases removed from V and 2 bases from J, the gap between germline ends came to 8 bases. Germline V gives CDR1 ENHRY, CDR2 SYGVKD. The CDR3 covers 13 residues. Here the CDR3 DNA reads TGTGCCATCAGTAAGACTAACACAGATACGCAGTATTTT. It specifies CAISKTNTDTQYF.

This chain joins TRBV20-1 and TRBJ1-2; no firm D call. V lost 6 bases and J lost 8, with 19 bases in between. Germline V gives CDR1 DFQATT, CDR2 SNEGSKA (reference sequence). The CDR3 spans 13 residues. CDR3 amino acids: CSANSGRRGGYTF. The CDR3 bases are TGCAGTGCCAACAGCGGTCGGCGAGGCGGCTACACCTTC.

The chain carries TRBV27 and TRBJ2-7, with unresolved D. Looked up from germline, CDR1 is MNHEY and CDR2 is SMNVEV (reference sequence). The CDR3 totals 14 residues. Trimming stripped 3 bases from V and 2 bases from J, with 11 bases between. CDR3 region: CASSFGFGTYEQYF. Written as DNA, the CDR3 is TGTGCCAGCAGTTTTGGCTTTGGGACCTACGAGCAGTACTTC.

The chain recombines TRBV29-1 with TRBJ2-7; possibly TRBD1 or TRBD2 for D (5 bases each). TRBJ2-5 explains the end of the DNA better; the J call may be wrong. CDR3 length: 13 residues. CDR1 and CDR2 (germline): SQVTM, ANQGSEA. For the CDR3, the DNA is TGCAGCGTTGATAGGGACGGGGCTAAGACCCAGTACTTC. Its protein is CSVDRDGAKTQYF.

This clonotype has only a few counts. The chain combines TRBV5-1 with TRBJ2-7; TRBD1 matches 8 bases. The V gene end was trimmed by 4 bases and the J gene end by 5 bases; junction bases not matched to a gene: 8. The CDR3 length is 14 residues. The germline gives CDR1 SGHRS, CDR2 YFSETQ. Here the CDR3 DNA reads TGCGCCAGCAGCCTGGACAGGGTTACAAACGAGCAGTACTTC. Translated: CASSLDRVTNEQYF.

This clonotype was found a few times. In DNA form, the CDR3 reads TGTGCCAGCAGTTTTCCCAGCGGCAGGGATAACTACGAGCAGTACTTC. Amino acid sequence: CASSFPSGRDNYEQYF. V is TRBV28 and J is TRBJ2-7; D may correspond to TRBD1 or TRBD2 (5 bases each). The germline V gene encodes CDR1 MDHEN and CDR2 SYDVKM. There are 16 residues in the CDR3. Trimming pared 3 bases from V and 3 bases from J, leaving 18 bases between.

The rearrangement uses TRBV5-1 and TRBJ2-7; 9 bases are a match to TRBD2. The DNA end is more similar to TRBJ2-5, so the J call may be wrong. This CDR3 is 15 amino acids long. Germline assignment: CDR1 SGHRS and CDR2 YFSETQ. This CDR3 is CASSFVAGEVATQYF. CDR3 DNA sequence: TGCGCCAGCAGCTTTGTAGCGGGAGAGGTGGCGACCCAGTACTTC.

The rearrangement joins TRBV18 to TRBJ2-3, with D unresolved. CDR3 length: 16 amino acids. V was shortened by 1 base and J by 2 bases, with 13 bases between the two germline ends. The V gene's germline CDR1 is KGHSH and CDR2 LQKENI. CDR3 region: CASSPLPDASTDTQYF. As DNA, the CDR3 is TGTGCCAGCTCACCACTACCAGACGCCTCCACAGATACGCAGTATTTT.

This clonotype turned up a few times. The chain uses TRBV12-3 or TRBV12-4 and TRBJ1-1, with D possibly TRBD1 on 5 matching bases. The V gene lost 5 bases and the J gene lost 1 base, with 11 bases spanning the gap. This CDR3 contains 14 residues. CDR3 DNA: TGTGCCAGCAGTCCCCCGGACAAGAACACTGAAGCTTTCTTT. Translation gives CASSPPDKNTEAFF.

The sample holds a few counts of this clonotype. J is TRBJ2-3 and V is TRBV7-2; 12 nucleotides line up with TRBD2. The CDR3 covers 18 residues. Germline V gene data show CDR1 as SGHTA and CDR2 as FQGNSA. V dropped 6 bases and J dropped 7; count of bases not matched to a gene: 17. The CDR3 region has the DNA TGTGCCAGCAGGGGAATCGCACAGACTAGCGGGAGAGGAAATACGCAGTATTTT. Protein sequence: CASRGIAQTSGRGNTQYF.

The chain joins TRBV5-6 to TRBJ2-7; unclear D gene. V lost 2 bases, J lost 9 bases, and 24 bases lay in between. From germline, CDR1 is SGHDT and CDR2 YYEEEE. The CDR3 is made up of 16 amino acids. The CDR3 nucleotides are TGTGCCAGCAGCTTAGCCCCTTCCTCTCCTACGAGAGGGCAGTACTTC. Protein sequence: CASSLAPSSPTRGQYF.

The CDR3 sequence: CASSPGLAGGNYNEQFF. Here the CDR3 DNA reads TGTGCCAGCTCACCAGGACTAGCGGGAGGCAATTACAATGAGCAGTTCTTC. V gene TRBV18 combines with J gene TRBJ2-1, with TRBD2 matching 14 bases. CDR1 and CDR2 from the germline V gene are KGHSH and LQKENI. This CDR3 has 17 residues. The V and J ends lost 2 bases and 4 bases, in that order; junction bases with no gene match: 4.

In its sample, this clonotype was seen a few times. The J gene is TRBJ2-5, the V gene TRBV28; D possibly matches TRBD1 or TRBD2 (6 bases each). The CDR3 is made up of 14 amino acids. V was clipped by 4 bases and J by 11 bases, with 20 bases between them. CDR1 is MDHEN, CDR2 SYDVKM, per germline. CDR3 sequence: CASSSTRGIREQYF. In DNA, the CDR3 is TGTGCCAGCAGTTCGACTAGGGGGATTAGGGAGCAGTACTTC.